Detailed here is one TCR beta chain. Its antigen is unidentified. The data were obtained in a study of STAT3 mutations in large granular lymphocyte leukemia. TCRbeta libraries averaged around 38,000 productive templates per sample. Libraries were prepared by immunoSEQ multiplex PCR; TCRdb keeps only in-frame clonotypes and omits some of them. The table includes about 3,200 clones, 88% detected once. Study-level findings and limits: At least one immunodominant TCR beta clonotype appeared in every T-cell large granular lymphocyte leukemia patient.

Trimming pared 2 bases from V and 7 bases from J, leaving 12 bases between. This CDR3 region has 13 residues. The germline V gene encodes CDR1 MNHEY and CDR2 SVGAGI. Material: peripheral blood mononuclear cells. V is TRBV6-5 and J is TRBJ2-7, with D perhaps TRBD2 (5 bases). The sequence was collected from a man in his forties with T-cell large granular lymphocyte leukemia. Some clones in this sample may be carry-over from other donors' samples. The CDR3 nucleotides read TGTGCCAGCAGTTACGAGGGCATCGGGGAGCAGTACTTC. Protein product: CASSYEGIGEQYF.